Sequencing of this TCR beta chain was carried out in a study of neurological immune-mediated disorders (dated by TCRdb to 2018 to 2020). With respect to the entire study: The study compared peripheral blood TCR-beta repertoires of HTLV-I-associated myelopathy (HAM/TSP) patients, multiple sclerosis patients and healthy controls using UMI-based sequencing. The roughly 100 TCR-beta libraries covered PBMC samples along with longitudinal samples, technical triplicates, and paired sorted CD4+ and CD8+ T-cell subsets. Technical triplicate libraries were sequenced to precisely calculate how much the frequency of each individual clone varied. The cohort included approximately 70 subjects: some 14 with HAM/TSP, about 34 with multiple sclerosis, and 20 or so healthy controls.

This clonotype is classified as medium-sized (0.01 to 0.1%). The antigen it recognizes is unknown. Base qualities are not recorded, but no much larger clone differs from it by a single base. cDNA synthesis used template-switch 5'RACE with a primer carrying a 10-nucleotide random unique molecular identifier tagging each TCR transcript. Every sequencing run yielded over 180 million TCR-beta sequences covering 15-18 subjects. Total RNA was extracted with the RNeasy kit. The KAPA Real-time Library Amplification kit was used to amplify TCR-beta VDJ regions with primers targeting the TCR constant region and the 5'RACE anchor. Sample indexes and Illumina adaptors were added in a first PCR, and a second PCR then increased library yield. After Ampure bead purification, the roughly 650 bp TCR product was size-selected on a 2% E-gel SizeSelection system. Library quality was checked on a Bioanalyzer, concentration was measured with Qubit, and libraries were quantified with the Kapa Library Quantification kit before pooling. An Illumina HiSeq 2500 sequenced the libraries paired-end 2 x 150 bp. To increase sequence diversity, about 25-31% phiX was spiked into each library pool. On the study's bioinformatics: The quality-filtered reads were processed with the UMI-based MiGEC pipeline, whose error correction step removed more than 90% of the raw TCR sequences. IMGT germline references were used for alignment of VDJ genes, and clonotypes were defined by a unique CDR3 amino acid sequence together with V-J genes. Clonal expansion, Shannon diversity and CDR3 relatedness (CalcPairwiseDistances, ClusterSamples) were evaluated with VDJtools, and phylogenetic trees were built with CLCbio workbench. Clones with at least 8 unique UMIs were defined as expanded, with this threshold being based on coefficient-of-variation modelling across technical triplicates. The public sequencing data were trimmed at Q25 with fastp and processed into clonotypes with MiXCR by TCRdb, which kept only in-frame beta chains. Rows matching on CDR3 protein sequence are summarized as one entry with the most common DNA and genes. What appears here as the V and J calls and clone size reflects TCRdb's work, not the paper's. The table for this sample lists more than 25,000 distinct CDR3 sequences; 16% of them were counted only once. The ten largest clones add up to around 5% of the sample.

Between the V and J ends, shortened by 6 bases and 3 bases respectively, the junction contains 11 bases. From a lookup of the germline V gene (reference sequence), CDR1 and CDR2 are DFQATT and SNEGSKA. Spanning cysteine to phenylalanine, the CDR3 consists of 12 amino acids. Solely the CDR3 DNA is kept, with 36 bases framed from the first base. The sample's time point label, decoded: technical triplicate 3. TCR libraries for sorted subsets were made from some 1 million sorted CD4+ or CD8+ T cells. Peripheral blood was subjected to Ficoll-Hypaque density gradient centrifugation to isolate PBMCs, which were then cryopreserved in liquid nitrogen. Paired sorted CD4+ and CD8+ subsets came from healthy controls, HAM/TSP patients and MS patients. Broad study findings and their caveats: No identical CDR3 amino acid sequences were shared among expanded clones across subjects, suggesting private TCR-beta repertoires in all groups. TCR clonal expansion was highest in HAM/TSP patients and lowest in MS patients, with MS patients falling below even healthy controls.

The chain was built from TRBV20-1 and TRBJ1-2, and perhaps TRBD1 as D gene, on 6 matching bases. The receptor was isolated from a female donor with HTLV-1-associated myelopathy (HAM/TSP). The sequenced sample consisted of CD4+ T cells from blood. The CDR3 amino acid sequence is: CSALNRDYGYTF. In nucleotides, the sequence is TGCAGTGCCCTAAACAGGGACTATGGCTACACCTTC.